A single sample gave rise to the 14 T cell receptor beta chains below, sequenced in a study of shared clonotypes between healthy human individuals. The assay was immunoSEQ multiplex PCR, and TCRdb's table has in-frame clones only and misses some. This table holds roughly 2.1 million clones, 90% to 95% found once. Naive CD8 cells lacked CD45RO and underwent positive selection for CCR7, leaving out terminally differentiated effector memory CD45RA+ cells. The specimen was naive CD8+ T cells from PBMCs. The receptor source for this set is a young man in good health. Some clones in this sample may be carry-over from other donors' samples.

This clone was observed once. This chain links TRBV27 with TRBJ2-3, with 7 bases identical to TRBD2. V was clipped by 4 bases and J by 6 bases; unmatched bases: 13. The CDR3 length is 16 residues. From germline, CDR1 is MNHEY and CDR2 SMNVEV (reference sequence). The CDR3 DNA reads as TGTGCCAGCAGTTCGAACCGGGACGCCGGGGGGGATACGCAGTATTTT. Protein: CASSSNRDAGGDTQYF.

The table lists this clone with a few counts. The chain employs TRBV5-1 and TRBJ1-1; D gene unclear. The CDR3 is made up of 16 amino acids. Germline lookup yields CDR1 SGHRS and CDR2 YFSETQ. The V end lost 0 bases, the J end lost 1 base, and 13 bases lay between the germline ends. Here the CDR3 DNA reads TGCGCCAGCAGCTTGGTACCAGTCGGGTCGAACACTGAAGCTTTCTTT. Protein sequence: CASSLVPVGSNTEAFF.

This chain joins TRBV13 and TRBJ1-5; 9 positions match TRBD1. Germline CDR1 is PRHDT and CDR2 is FYEKMQ (reference sequence). Unmatched junction bases numbered 7, after V lost 4 bases and J lost 0 bases. The CDR3 is 17 amino acids. CDR3 in amino acids: CASSSRDRDRSNQPQHF. The CDR3 DNA reads TGTGCCAGCAGCTCCCGGGACAGGGATCGTAGCAATCAGCCCCAGCATTTT.

The rearrangement joins TRBV6-5 to TRBJ2-1; D is uncertain. The germline V gene encodes CDR1 MNHEY and CDR2 SVGAGI. V dropped 7 bases and J dropped 1 base, with 11 bases sitting between them. There are 14 residues in the CDR3. CDR3 coding DNA: TGTGCCAGCACGGCAGAACCTTCCTACAATGAGCAGTTCTTC. As protein: CASTAEPSYNEQFF.

The genes are TRBV2 and TRBJ2-7; 7 bases match TRBD1. Trimming cost V 6 bases and J 2 bases; bases outside gene matches: 10. The CDR3 is made up of 15 amino acids. CDR1 is SNHLY, CDR2 FYNNEI, per germline. CDR3 coding DNA: TGTGCCAGCAGAGCCGGGACAGAAATCCCCTACGAGCAGTACTTC. This codes for CASRAGTEIPYEQYF.

The genes are TRBV6-1 and TRBJ1-5; D possibly corresponds to TRBD1 (6 bases). Germline CDR1 reads MNHNS; CDR2 reads SASEGT. V lost 6 bases to trimming and J lost 4 bases, with 16 bases between them. The CDR3 is 15 amino acids. CDR3 sequence (DNA): TGTGCCAGCAGGCCGGTGGACAGCCAGAATCAGCCCCAGCATTTT. It codes for CASRPVDSQNQPQHF.

The rearrangement links TRBV12-5 to TRBJ2-1, with D possibly being TRBD1 (5 bases). The length of the CDR3 is 15 residues. CDR1 and CDR2 from the germline V gene are LGHNT and FRNRAP. The germline V and J ends were trimmed by 6 bases and 4 bases, with 16 bases remaining between them. CDR3 sequence (DNA): TGTGCTAGTGGGAGATGGGGCGGATTTTACAATGAGCAGTTCTTC. This gives the protein CASGRWGGFYNEQFF.

The chain links TRBV29-1 to TRBJ1-1; D remains ambiguous. The V end was cut by 1 base, the J end by 5 bases, with 11 bases between. CDR3 length: 13 amino acids. From germline, CDR1 is SQVTM and CDR2 ANQGSEA. The CDR3 sequence is CSVEGPRGTEAFF. The CDR3, as DNA: TGCAGCGTTGAAGGGCCCCGAGGAACTGAAGCTTTCTTT.

This clone has a handful of counts. V and J are TRBV7-9 and TRBJ2-2; perhaps TRBD1 as D (5 bases). V lost 1 base and J lost 4, with 13 bases in between. The CDR3 covers 16 residues. Germline V gives CDR1 SEHNR, CDR2 FQNEAQ (reference sequence). As DNA, the CDR3 is TGTGCCAGCAGCTTAGGCAGGGCCGACCGCACCGGGGAGCTGTTTTTT. It encodes CASSLGRADRTGELFF.

The chain combines TRBV27 with TRBJ1-2; no definite D call. From germline, CDR1 is MNHEY and CDR2 SMNVEV (reference sequence). The V end lost 3 bases, the J end lost 8 bases, and 16 bases lay between the germline ends. This CDR3 region has 14 residues. In DNA, the CDR3 is TGTGCCAGCAGTTTTGATCCGACGGAGGACGGCTACACCTTC. Its translation: CASSFDPTEDGYTF.

This clone was found once. The chain combines TRBV7-2 with TRBJ2-3, with a tentative D call TRBD1 (6 bases). This CDR3 has 15 amino acids. The germline CDR1 and CDR2 sequences are SGHTA and FQGNSA. Trimming stripped 1 base from V and 2 bases from J, with 10 bases between. This CDR3 is CASSLVRTATDTQYF. CDR3 coding DNA: TGTGCCAGCAGCTTAGTTCGGACAGCCACAGATACGCAGTATTTT.

The chain has TRBV7-3 and TRBJ1-3, with D unclear. Germline V gene sequence: CDR1 SGHTA, CDR2 FQGTGA. The CDR3 extends over 19 amino acids. V was cut by 3 bases and J by 4 bases, with 25 bases left in between. The DNA for the CDR3 is TGTGCCAGCAGCTTTGGTGAGGGAGCCGGGTTAATTAACGGAAACACCATATATTTT. It specifies CASSFGEGAGLINGNTIYF.

This clone was picked up one time. The V gene is TRBV21-1, the J gene TRBJ1-5. TRBV21-1 is deemed a pseudogene. CDR3 length: 17 residues. CDR3 region: CASSKNDALYSNQPQHF. DNA for the CDR3: TGTGCCAGCAGCAAAAATGACGCCCTTTATAGCAATCAGCCCCAGCATTTT.

The chain combines TRBV27 with TRBJ2-1; 7 nucleotides align to TRBD2. Germline V gives CDR1 MNHEY, CDR2 SMNVEV (reference sequence). The CDR3 covers 15 residues. The J segment lost 2 bases and the V segment lost 6 bases, leaving 7 bases of the junction unmatched. As DNA, the CDR3 is TGTGCCAGCAGCCCGGGCAGCGGGGCCTACAATGAGCAGTTCTTC. Protein sequence: CASSPGSGAYNEQFF.